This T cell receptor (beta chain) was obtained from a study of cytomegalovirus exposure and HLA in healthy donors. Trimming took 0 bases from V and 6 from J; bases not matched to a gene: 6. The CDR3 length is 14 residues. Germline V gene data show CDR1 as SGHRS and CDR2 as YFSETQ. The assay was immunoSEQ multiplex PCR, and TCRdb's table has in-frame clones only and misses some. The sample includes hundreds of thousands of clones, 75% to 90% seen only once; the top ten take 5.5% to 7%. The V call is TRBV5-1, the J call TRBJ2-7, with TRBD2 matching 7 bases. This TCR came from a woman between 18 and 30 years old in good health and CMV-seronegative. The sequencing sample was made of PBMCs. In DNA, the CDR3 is TGCGCCAGCAGCTTGGGGACTAGTGGCAGCGAGCAGTACTTC. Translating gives CASSLGTSGSEQYF.